The 20 T cell receptor beta chains below were found in one sample sequenced in a study of response to subunit inactivated influenza vaccine. TCRdb re-derived calls from the RT-PCR reads in MiXCR, one entry per CDR3 protein. The sample gives over 750,000 distinct CDR3 sequences, 21% of which show up once; about 9.4% is in the top ten. The sample here was PBMCs from blood, taken 4 to 6 days after vaccination. The receptors derive from a man in his forties or fifties who received an inactivated influenza vaccine.

The chain joins TRBV4-2 to TRBJ2-7, with 11 bases aligning to TRBD2. The V gene end was trimmed by 1 base and the J gene end by 2 bases; junction bases not matched to a gene: 4. CDR3 length: 16 amino acids. Germline values: CDR1 LGHNA, CDR2 YNFKEQ. DNA for the CDR3: TGTGCCAGCAGCCAAGTACTAGCGGGAGACGCCTACGAGCAGTACTTC. It translates to CASSQVLAGDAYEQYF.

This clonotype has only a few counts. The V gene is TRBV5-1, the J gene TRBJ2-5, with 7 bases identical to TRBD1. This CDR3 spans 14 amino acids. V gave up 3 bases and J gave up 4 bases; unmatched junction bases: 6. The germline V gene encodes CDR1 SGHRS and CDR2 YFSETQ. The DNA for the CDR3 is TGCGCCAGCAGCTCCGGGACAGCTCCAGAGACCCAGTACTTC. Its translation: CASSSGTAPETQYF.

The V gene is TRBV7-2, the J gene TRBJ2-3; TRBD2 agrees at 10 bases. Germline assignment: CDR1 SGHTA and CDR2 FQGNSA. This CDR3 contains 17 residues. The V and J ends lost 0 bases and 4 bases, in that order; junction bases with no gene match: 7. The CDR3 nucleotides read TGTGCCAGCAGCTTAGCCCCTAGCGGGAGTCTGGCAGATACGCAGTATTTT. It translates to CASSLAPSGSLADTQYF.

The genes are TRBV12-3 or TRBV12-4 and TRBJ2-7; no definite D call. Trimming stripped 1 base from V and 2 bases from J, with 6 bases between. CDR3 length: 13 residues. This CDR3 reads CASSLVRPYEQYF. In DNA, the CDR3 is TGTGCCAGCAGTTTAGTACGGCCCTACGAGCAGTACTTC.

Only a few counts were recorded for this clonotype. The chain employs TRBV6-2 or TRBV6-3 and TRBJ2-3, with 8 bases fitting TRBD2. V was pared by 6 bases and J by 5 bases, with 10 bases of the junction left unmatched. Germline assignment: CDR1 MNHEY and CDR2 SVGEGT. This CDR3 has 15 amino acids. The CDR3 loop reads CASRPLAALGDTQYF. The CDR3 DNA is TGTGCCAGCAGGCCACTAGCGGCCTTGGGAGATACGCAGTATTTT.

The table lists this clonotype with many counts. The chain employs TRBV20-1 and TRBJ1-5, with D maybe TRBD1 (5 bases). CDR3 size: 15 residues. V lost 4 bases and J lost 0, with 13 bases in between. Germline V CDR1 and CDR2: DFQATT, SNEGSKA (reference sequence). In nucleotides, the CDR3 is TGCAGTGCTACGTTAAGGGGCAATAGCAATCAGCCCCAGCATTTT. Encoded protein: CSATLRGNSNQPQHF.

There are many counts of this clonotype. The chain has TRBV29-1 and TRBJ1-1; no reliable D call. CDR3 length: 15 amino acids. Trimming left V 0 bases short and J 0 bases short, with 11 bases between. CDR1 SQVTM and CDR2 ANQGSEA come from the germline V gene. The CDR3 region is CSVEDRGVLNTEAFF. CDR3 DNA sequence: TGCAGCGTTGAAGATCGAGGTGTACTGAACACTGAAGCTTTCTTT.

This chain joins TRBV5-6 and TRBJ2-1, with D perhaps matching TRBD2 (5 bases). This CDR3 is 13 amino acids long. Deletions cut 4 bases from V and 4 bases from J, with 9 bases between. Germline V gene sequence: CDR1 SGHDT, CDR2 YYEEEE. CDR3 DNA sequence: TGTGCCAGCAGCGCCGGGAAATACAATGAGCAGTTCTTC. Protein product: CASSAGKYNEQFF.

The chain is built from TRBV7-8 and TRBJ2-2, with D possibly called TRBD1 or TRBD2 (5 bases each). Germline values: CDR1 SGHVS, CDR2 FQNEAQ. The CDR3 has 17 residues. The V and J ends lost 1 base and 6 bases respectively, with 18 bases between them. The CDR3 is CASSLGNTGTGPGELFF. The CDR3 DNA reads as TGTGCCAGCAGCTTAGGGAATACGGGGACCGGTCCCGGGGAGCTGTTTTTT.

V and J are TRBV10-1 and TRBJ1-4; 8 bases align to TRBD1. J was trimmed by 7 bases and V by 8 bases; bases with no gene match: 12. This CDR3 region has 15 residues. Germline V CDR1 and CDR2: WNHNN, SYGVQD (reference sequence). The chain's CDR3 is CASWDRSMLREKLFF. The CDR3 DNA follows: TGCGCCAGCTGGGACAGGTCGATGCTGCGTGAAAAACTGTTTTTT.

The gene calls are TRBV5-6 and TRBJ2-2; TRBD1 might be the D (5 bases). Germline-derived CDR1 and CDR2 are SGHDT and YYEEEE. The CDR3 loop spans 19 amino acids. The ends were cut back, 1 base at V and 6 bases at J, with 25 bases in the middle. The CDR3 region has the DNA TGTGCCAGCAGCTTGCCCGACACTGGTCACCTCAGGGTTCCCGGGGAGCTGTTTTTT. This codes for CASSLPDTGHLRVPGELFF.

This clonotype was observed a handful of times. The V call is TRBV19, the J call TRBJ1-5; D is possibly TRBD1 (6 bases). The V and J ends lost 6 bases and 3 bases respectively, with 15 bases between them. CDR1 and CDR2 from the germline V gene are LNHDA and SQIVND (reference sequence). This CDR3 is 15 amino acids long. CDR3 region: CASRVGGAINQPQHF. The CDR3 region has the DNA TGTGCCAGTAGAGTCGGGGGGGCCATCAATCAGCCCCAGCATTTT.

The chain joins TRBV12-3 or TRBV12-4 to TRBJ2-5, with 7 bases matching TRBD1. The CDR3 runs to 14 residues. The V gene end was trimmed by 5 bases and the J gene end by 5 bases; junction bases not matched to a gene: 8. The CDR3 protein is CASSKTGFGETQYF. CDR3 nucleotides: TGTGCCAGCAGTAAGACAGGGTTCGGGGAGACCCAGTACTTC.

The chain joins TRBV20-1 to TRBJ2-2; D gene unclear. The germline V gene encodes CDR1 DFQATT and CDR2 SNEGSKA (reference sequence). Between the trimmed V and J ends, which lost 3 bases and 1 base, there was a span of 6 bases. The length of the CDR3 is 13 residues. The CDR3 sequence is CSASGENTGELFF. CDR3 DNA: TGCAGTGCTAGTGGTGAGAACACCGGGGAGCTGTTTTTT.

The V and J genes are TRBV5-1 and TRBJ2-1; 8 bases match TRBD2. The junction had 3 bases not matched to a gene; V was cut back by 1 base and J by 3 bases. The germline gives CDR1 SGHRS, CDR2 YFSETQ. This CDR3 comprises 15 residues. As DNA, the CDR3 is TGCGCCAGCAGCTTGTGGGCGGGGGGCTACAATGAGCAGTTCTTC. Amino acids: CASSLWAGGYNEQFF.

This clonotype was seen only a few times. The CDR3 reads CATSPGRYSNQPQHF. CDR3 DNA sequence: TGTGCCACCAGTCCTGGACGTTATAGCAATCAGCCCCAGCATTTT. The chain is built from TRBV24-1 and TRBJ1-5; D uncertain. The germline V and J ends were trimmed by 6 bases and 0 bases, with 11 bases remaining between them. CDR1 and CDR2 from the germline V gene are KGHDR and SFDVKD. CDR3 length: 15 residues.

This clonotype was seen a handful of times. The chain links TRBV7-9 to TRBJ2-1; D call uncertain. Germline V lookup: CDR1 SEHNR, CDR2 FQNEAQ (reference sequence). The CDR3 loop spans 17 amino acids. V was shortened by 1 base and J by 4 bases, with 17 bases between the two germline ends. The CDR3 reads CASSLVSARWAYNEQFF. CDR3 nucleotide sequence: TGTGCCAGCAGCTTAGTCTCGGCTAGGTGGGCTTACAATGAGCAGTTCTTC.

The chain carries TRBV7-9 and TRBJ1-1; D is ambiguous. Trimming pared 5 bases from V and 1 base from J, leaving 11 bases between. CDR1 is SEHNR and CDR2 is FQNEAQ in the germline V gene (reference sequence). There are 14 residues in the CDR3. CDR3 loop: CASSEQLTNTEAFF. In DNA, the CDR3 is TGTGCCAGCAGCGAACAGTTAACGAACACTGAAGCTTTCTTT.

The J gene is TRBJ1-2, the V gene TRBV20-1; 7 bases fit TRBD1. CDR3 length: 11 amino acids. CDR1 is DFQATT, CDR2 SNEGSKA, per germline (reference sequence). Trimming at V came to 5 bases and at J to 7 bases, leaving 4 bases not matched to a gene. The CDR3 reads CSAGDSFGYTF. The CDR3 DNA sequence: TGCAGTGCTGGGGACAGCTTTGGCTACACCTTC.

The chain recombines TRBV11-2 with TRBJ2-5, with D perhaps matching TRBD2 (6 bases). CDR1 is SGHAT, CDR2 FQNNGV, per germline. V gave up 7 bases and J gave up 5 bases, with 20 bases separating them. The length of the CDR3 is 15 residues. The CDR3 spells CASTPSRGIGETQYF. In nucleotides, the CDR3 is TGTGCCAGCACCCCAAGTCGGGGGATTGGGGAGACCCAGTACTTC.